A single sample is the source of the 14 T cell receptor beta chains below, sequenced in a study of cytomegalovirus exposure and HLA in healthy donors. PCR employed 60 Vbeta and 13 Jbeta primers. Generated by immunoSEQ multiplex PCR, the TCRdb table keeps only in-frame clones and is missing some. This repertoire shows some 190,000 clones, over 75% found once; its top ten account for about 1.8%. Sequencing was performed on PBMCs. These receptors were obtained from a man aged 18 to 30 in good health and CMV-seronegative.

V is TRBV28 and J is TRBJ1-1; 7 positions agree with TRBD1. Trimming cost V 6 bases and J 2 bases; bases outside gene matches: 9. The CDR3 has 15 residues. Germline loops: CDR1 MDHEN, CDR2 SYDVKM. The CDR3 spells CASSKDRTINTEAFF. DNA of the CDR3: TGTGCCAGCAGCAAGGACAGGACGATTAACACTGAAGCTTTCTTT.

The chain is built from TRBV10-3 and TRBJ1-1; possibly TRBD1 for D (5 bases). Looked up from germline, CDR1 is ENHRY and CDR2 is SYGVKD. The V gene lost 7 bases and the J gene lost 3 bases, with 12 bases spanning the gap. CDR3 length: 13 residues. In nucleotides, the CDR3 is TGTGCCATCACCAGGGAAGGGGACACTGAAGCTTTCTTT. Protein product: CAITREGDTEAFF.

The chain uses TRBV5-1 and TRBJ2-5, with D maybe TRBD2 (6 bases). Germline CDR1 SGHRS, CDR2 YFSETQ. V was cut by 4 bases and J by 3 bases, with 16 bases left in between. The CDR3 is made up of 15 amino acids. The CDR3 DNA follows: TGCGCCAGCAGCAGGGACGGGCGGAGGGAAGAGACCCAGTACTTC. The encoded protein is CASSRDGRREETQYF.

In this sample, this clone turned up once. This chain's CDR3 is CASRGDRPRDRLYLSLHYEQYF. Here the CDR3 DNA reads TGCGCCAGCAGAGGGGACAGACCTCGGGACCGACTTTACCTGAGCCTCCACTACGAGCAGTACTTC. The chain carries TRBV10-1 and TRBJ2-7; 7 bases agree with TRBD1. This CDR3 region has 22 residues. J was trimmed by 3 bases and V by 6 bases; bases with no gene match: 32. In germline, CDR1 is WNHNN, CDR2 SYGVQD (reference sequence).

The chain combines TRBV10-3 with TRBJ2-5; D might be TRBD2 (6 bases). Trimming left V 7 bases short and J 9 bases short, with 24 bases between. The V gene's germline CDR1 is ENHRY and CDR2 SYGVKD. This CDR3 has 15 residues. CDR3 DNA sequence: TGTGCCATCACGGACCCGGGGCGGGGCGGGCAGGCCCAGTACTTC. Translating it yields CAITDPGRGGQAQYF.

This rearrangement joins TRBV5-1 to TRBJ2-7, with 10 bases identical to TRBD2. The junction had 5 bases not matched to a gene; V was cut back by 4 bases and J by 4 bases. In germline, CDR1 is SGHRS, CDR2 YFSETQ. The CDR3 extends over 14 amino acids. CDR3 DNA: TGCGCCAGCAGCCCGGCTAGCGGGAGTTACGAGCAGTACTTC. This sequence encodes CASSPASGSYEQYF. Full variable domain (missing parts from reference TRBV5-1 and TRBJ2-7): KAGVTQTPRYLIKTRGQQVTLSCSPISGHRSVSWYQQTPGQGLQFLFEYFSETQRNKGNFPGRFSGRQFSNSRSEMNVSTLELGDSALYLCASSPASGSYEQYFGPGTRLTVT.

V and J are TRBV19 and TRBJ1-2; maybe TRBD1 (6 bases). The CDR3 runs 15 residues. V was trimmed by 5 bases and J by 4 bases, leaving 17 bases between them. Germline V gene data show CDR1 as LNHDA and CDR2 as SQIVND (reference sequence). Here the CDR3 reads CASSLYRTDIYGYTF. The CDR3 DNA follows: TGTGCCAGTAGTCTCTATCGGACAGACATCTATGGCTACACCTTC.

The rearrangement links TRBV13 to TRBJ1-1; TRBD1 matches at 10 bases. From germline, CDR1 is PRHDT and CDR2 FYEKMQ (reference sequence). The CDR3 totals 16 residues. Losses at the gene ends were 0 bases for V and 5 bases for J; bases not matched to a gene: 6. The CDR3 loop reads CASSLGRQGAGTEAFF. Written as DNA, the CDR3 is TGTGCCAGCAGCTTAGGCCGACAGGGGGCAGGGACTGAAGCTTTCTTT. The full variable domain, with the rest looked up from reference TRBV13 and TRBJ1-1, is AAGVIQSPRHLIKEKRETATLKCYPIPRHDTVYWYQQGPGQDPQFLISFYEKMQSDKGSIPDRFSAQQFSDYHSELNMSSLELGDSALYFCASSLGRQGAGTEAFFGQGTRLTVV.

CDR3 residues: CASSLNAAGGGYEQYF. CDR3 nucleotides: TGTGCCAGCAGCCTAAACGCGGCGGGAGGAGGCTACGAGCAGTACTTC. This chain uses TRBV27 with TRBJ2-7, with TRBD2 matching over 8 bases. The V gene end was trimmed by 6 bases and the J gene end by 3 bases; junction bases not matched to a gene: 13. Germline V gene sequence: CDR1 MNHEY, CDR2 SMNVEV (reference sequence). This CDR3 spans 16 amino acids.

This clone was seen only once. The chain employs TRBV7-9 and TRBJ2-7; no definite D call. V lost 8 bases and J lost 2, with 16 bases in between. The CDR3 has 14 amino acids. In germline, CDR1 is SEHNR, CDR2 FQNEAQ (reference sequence). CDR3 loop: CASFEIDGAYEQYF. The CDR3 nucleotides read TGTGCCAGCTTCGAGATCGACGGAGCCTACGAGCAGTACTTC.

V gene TRBV27 combines with J gene TRBJ2-2, with D possibly TRBD2 on 5 matching bases. The CDR3 extends over 16 amino acids. Trimming took off 4 bases at V and 4 bases at J, with 16 bases between the two ends. Germline-derived CDR1 and CDR2 are MNHEY and SMNVEV (reference sequence). The CDR3 region has the DNA TGTGCCAGCAGTTCCCCGGGGATCTTGGGCACCGGGGAGCTGTTTTTT. Its protein is CASSSPGILGTGELFF.

The chain joins TRBV29-1 to TRBJ2-5; D remains ambiguous. Matching the DNA end better, TRBJ2-7 makes the J call doubtful. The V gene's germline CDR1 is SQVTM and CDR2 ANQGSEA. The CDR3 is 12 residues long. The CDR3 loop is CSVGAAFYEQYF. The CDR3 coding sequence is TGCAGCGTTGGCGCGGCTTTCTACGAGCAGTACTTC.

The chain carries TRBV6-6 and TRBJ2-1; TRBD1 agrees at 7 bases. Germline V gene data show CDR1 as MNHNY and CDR2 as SVGAGI (reference sequence). The junction had 11 bases not matched to a gene; V was cut back by 6 bases and J by 6 bases. The CDR3 runs 15 residues. The CDR3 DNA follows: TGTGCCAGCAGGCCCCACGCTGACAGGGTCAATGAGCAGTTCTTC. It yields the protein CASRPHADRVNEQFF.

This chain connects TRBV5-5 to TRBJ1-2; TRBD1 aligns across 7 bases. J was trimmed by 7 bases and V by 3 bases; bases with no gene match: 9. There are 14 residues in the CDR3. The V gene's germline CDR1 is SGHKS and CDR2 YYEKEE (reference sequence). This CDR3 is CASSSNPRGTGYTF. The CDR3 nucleotides read TGTGCCAGCAGCTCCAACCCCAGGGGGACTGGCTACACCTTC.